The 22 T cell receptor beta chains given below trace back to one sample, sequenced in a study of shared clonotypes between healthy human individuals. Libraries were prepared by immunoSEQ multiplex PCR; TCRdb keeps only in-frame clonotypes and omits some of them. The sample lists roughly 640,000 clones, approximately 97% occurring once. The material sequenced was naive CD4+ T cells sorted from blood. The sample's subset: CD45RA+ positively selected. These receptors all stem from a woman aged 25 to 45 in good health.

In its sample, this clone was seen once. V and J are TRBV6-4 and TRBJ2-2; TRBD1 aligns across 9 bases. The V and J ends lost 6 bases and 0 bases, in that order; junction bases with no gene match: 2. The CDR3 spans 15 residues. Germline V CDR1 and CDR2: MRHNA, SNTAGT. The CDR3 sequence is CASSRTGANTGELFF. CDR3 nucleotide sequence: TGTGCCAGCAGCCGGACAGGGGCGAACACCGGGGAGCTGTTTTTT.

This chain joins TRBV2 and TRBJ2-3, with D tentatively TRBD2 (6 bases). The ends were cut back, 3 bases at V and 1 base at J, with 11 bases in the middle. Germline CDR1 reads SNHLY; CDR2 reads FYNNEI. The CDR3 covers 15 residues. CDR3 amino acids: CASSEGSGGTDTQYF. CDR3 coding DNA: TGTGCCAGCAGTGAGGGTAGCGGAGGCACAGATACGCAGTATTTT.

The chain employs TRBV15 and TRBJ1-1, with a tentative D call TRBD1 (5 bases). Germline V gene lookup returns CDR1 LNHNV and CDR2 YYDKDF (reference sequence). This CDR3 spans 13 amino acids. Trimming removed 9 bases from V and 1 base from J, with 12 bases in between. The CDR3 here is CATGGRANTEAFF. The CDR3 DNA follows: TGTGCCACGGGGGGACGGGCGAACACTGAAGCTTTCTTT.

J is TRBJ1-1 and V is TRBV18, with 8 positions matching TRBD1. The junction had 7 bases not matched to a gene; V was cut back by 1 base and J by 3 bases. CDR3 length: 16 residues. The germline gives CDR1 KGHSH, CDR2 LQKENI. CDR3 loop: CASSPRTGPADTEAFF. In DNA, the CDR3 is TGTGCCAGCTCACCACGGACAGGGCCGGCGGACACTGAAGCTTTCTTT.

This clone was observed many times. V and J are TRBV14 and TRBJ2-3; 9 bases fit TRBD2. Germline V gene sequence: CDR1 SGHDN, CDR2 FVKESK. CDR3 size: 13 residues. V lost 1 base, J lost 14 bases, and 7 bases stayed unmatched. CDR3 DNA sequence: TGTGCCAGCAGCCAAGGACTAGCGGTTGTAAGGTATTTT. Translated, it gives CASSQGLAVVRYF.

The chain joins TRBV5-1 to TRBJ2-7; 11 bases align to TRBD2. The germline gives CDR1 SGHRS, CDR2 YFSETQ. Trimming removed 2 bases from V and 6 bases from J; junction bases left unmatched: 7. There are 15 residues in the CDR3. The CDR3 sequence: CASSFITSGRSEQYF. As DNA, the CDR3 is TGCGCCAGCAGCTTTATCACTAGCGGGAGATCCGAGCAGTACTTC.

CDR3 nucleotide sequence: TGTGCCAGCAGTGTGACAGGGACTGGAAACACCATATATTTT. Translating gives CASSVTGTGNTIYF. The rearrangement uses TRBV2 and TRBJ1-3; 7 bases line up with TRBD1. Per the germline V gene, CDR1 is SNHLY and CDR2 is FYNNEI. Trimming cost V 4 bases and J 2 bases; bases outside gene matches: 2. CDR3 length equals 14 residues. Full variable domain (rest looked up from reference TRBV2 and TRBJ1-3): EPEVTQTPSHQVTQMGQEVILRCVPISNHLYFYWYRQILGQKVEFLVSFYNNEISEKSEIFDDQFSVERPDGSNFTLKIRSTKLEDSAMYFCASSVTGTGNTIYFGEGSWLTVV.

The chain employs TRBV28 and TRBJ1-3; D not resolved. V dropped 4 bases and J dropped 0 bases, with 10 bases sitting between them. Germline V CDR1 and CDR2: MDHEN, SYDVKM. This CDR3 region has 15 residues. The CDR3 coding sequence is TGTGCCAGCAGTTCCCACGCGAGCTCTGGAAACACCATATATTTT. This gives the protein CASSSHASSGNTIYF.

The CDR3 DNA is TGTGCCAGCAGTGAAGCAGGAGGAGGGCCGGGGCAGTACTTC. Its translation: CASSEAGGGPGQYF. The chain uses TRBV6-1 and TRBJ2-7, with D tentatively TRBD2 (6 bases). Germline-derived CDR1 and CDR2 are MNHNS and SASEGT. CDR3 size: 14 residues. V was shortened by 0 bases and J by 9 bases, with 15 bases between the two germline ends.

The rearrangement links TRBV5-1 to TRBJ2-5; 10 positions match TRBD2. Trimming removed 0 bases from V and 4 bases from J; junction bases left unmatched: 3. Germline CDR1 and CDR2: SGHRS and YFSETQ. The CDR3 contains 15 residues. CDR3 region: CASSLVPSGRETQYF. The CDR3 DNA follows: TGCGCCAGCAGCTTGGTTCCTAGCGGGAGAGAGACCCAGTACTTC.

The CDR3 DNA reads as TGCGCCAGCAGCGCCCTAGCGGGAGGGAACAATGAGCAGTTCTTC. Its translation is CASSALAGGNNEQFF. The rearrangement uses TRBV5-1 and TRBJ2-1; TRBD2 aligns across 12 bases. Germline V gene lookup returns CDR1 SGHRS and CDR2 YFSETQ. V dropped 4 bases and J dropped 5; count of bases not matched to a gene: 4. This CDR3 region has 15 residues.

The chain has TRBV7-8 and TRBJ2-1; D tentatively fits TRBD1 or TRBD2 (5 bases each). CDR1 and CDR2 from the germline V gene are SGHVS and FQNEAQ. This CDR3 contains 13 residues. With 2 bases removed from V and 10 bases from J, the gap between germline ends came to 12 bases. CDR3 sequence: CASSLRSRDEQFF. The CDR3 DNA follows: TGTGCCAGCAGCTTACGTTCGAGGGACGAGCAGTTCTTC.

A few counts support this clone. The CDR3: CATRTGRYYEQYF. CDR3 DNA sequence: TGTGCCACACGGACTGGGAGGTACTACGAGCAGTACTTC. The rearrangement links TRBV28 to TRBJ2-7, with D possibly being TRBD2 (6 bases). In germline, CDR1 is MDHEN, CDR2 SYDVKM. The CDR3 contains 13 residues. Trimming stripped 10 bases from V and 3 bases from J, with 16 bases between. The full variable domain, in which reference TRBV28 and TRBJ2-7 provide the parts outside the CDR3, is DVKVTQSSRYLVKRTGEKVFLECVQDMDHENMFWYRQDPGLGLRLIYFSYDVKMKEKGDIPEGYSVSREKKERFSLILESASTNQTSMYLCATRTGRYYEQYFGPGTRLTVT.

The chain joins TRBV19 to TRBJ1-1; D gene unclear. Germline V gene data show CDR1 as LNHDA and CDR2 as SQIVND (reference sequence). V was shortened by 5 bases and J by 7 bases, with 8 bases between the two germline ends. CDR3 length: 11 residues. CDR3 sequence (DNA): TGTGCCAGTAGTGACGGGATTGAAGCTTTCTTT. Protein: CASSDGIEAFF.

The chain joins TRBV5-1 to TRBJ1-1; D is ambiguous. The V and J ends lost 0 bases and 0 bases respectively, with 9 bases between them. There are 15 residues in the CDR3. Germline V gene sequence: CDR1 SGHRS, CDR2 YFSETQ. CDR3 DNA: TGCGCCAGCAGCTTGGCCCGGAGTATGAACACTGAAGCTTTCTTT. Protein: CASSLARSMNTEAFF.

The rearrangement uses TRBV27 and TRBJ2-7, with D possibly TRBD1 on 5 matching bases. Germline V lookup: CDR1 MNHEY, CDR2 SMNVEV (reference sequence). CDR3 size: 15 residues. Deletions cut 2 bases from V and 3 bases from J, with 14 bases between. CDR3 in amino acids: CASSLDWQGGYEQYF. As DNA, the CDR3 is TGTGCCAGCAGTTTAGATTGGCAGGGTGGCTACGAGCAGTACTTC.

This rearrangement joins TRBV28 to TRBJ2-1; possible D gene TRBD2, 5 bases. CDR3 length: 11 amino acids. V was cut by 3 bases and J by 12 bases, with 9 bases left in between. Germline CDR1 is MDHEN and CDR2 is SYDVKM. The chain's CDR3 is CASSFESGQFF. CDR3 nucleotide sequence: TGTGCCAGCAGTTTTGAAAGCGGGCAGTTCTTC.

The V call is TRBV18, the J call TRBJ2-7; TRBD1 agrees at 10 bases. Trimming cost V 3 bases and J 5 bases; bases outside gene matches: 4. Germline assignment: CDR1 KGHSH and CDR2 LQKENI. This CDR3 region has 14 residues. CDR3 coding DNA: TGTGCCAGCTCACCCCGACAGGGGGCGAACGAGCAGTACTTC. This encodes CASSPRQGANEQYF.

This chain connects TRBV29-1 to TRBJ2-7; D possibly corresponds to TRBD1 (8 bases). Germline values: CDR1 SQVTM, CDR2 ANQGSEA. V was shortened by 5 bases and J by 3 bases, with 20 bases between the two germline ends. This CDR3 is built from 15 residues. The CDR3 protein is CSVQGAGTTDYEQYF. The CDR3, as DNA: TGCAGCGTTCAGGGGGCCGGGACTACGGACTACGAGCAGTACTTC.

The chain carries TRBV30 and TRBJ2-7, with TRBD2 matching 9 bases. The CDR3 length is 13 residues. CDR1 is GTSNPN and CDR2 is SVGIG in the germline V gene (reference sequence). V dropped 3 bases and J dropped 1; count of bases not matched to a gene: 1. CDR3: CAWRREGSYEQYF. The CDR3 DNA sequence: TGTGCCTGGAGGCGGGAGGGTTCCTACGAGCAGTACTTC.

The chain uses TRBV6-1 and TRBJ1-5; 7 bases map to TRBD1. The CDR3 extends over 16 amino acids. The J segment lost 5 bases and the V segment lost 0 bases, leaving 7 bases of the junction unmatched. Germline CDR1 and CDR2: MNHNS and SASEGT. The CDR3 bases are TGTGCCAGCAGTGAAGCGGGACAGCAAGACTATCAGCCCCAGCATTTT. Protein sequence: CASSEAGQQDYQPQHF.

In its sample, this clone was seen once. V usage is TRBV7-9 and J usage is TRBJ2-6; 10 nucleotides line up with TRBD1. V was pared by 6 bases and J by 0 bases, with 8 bases of the junction left unmatched. Germline values: CDR1 SEHNR, CDR2 FQNEAQ (reference sequence). This CDR3 spans 18 amino acids. CDR3 sequence reads: CASSRSGTGASGANVLTF. The CDR3 region has the DNA TGTGCCAGCAGTAGATCCGGGACAGGGGCCTCTGGGGCCAACGTCCTGACTTTC.